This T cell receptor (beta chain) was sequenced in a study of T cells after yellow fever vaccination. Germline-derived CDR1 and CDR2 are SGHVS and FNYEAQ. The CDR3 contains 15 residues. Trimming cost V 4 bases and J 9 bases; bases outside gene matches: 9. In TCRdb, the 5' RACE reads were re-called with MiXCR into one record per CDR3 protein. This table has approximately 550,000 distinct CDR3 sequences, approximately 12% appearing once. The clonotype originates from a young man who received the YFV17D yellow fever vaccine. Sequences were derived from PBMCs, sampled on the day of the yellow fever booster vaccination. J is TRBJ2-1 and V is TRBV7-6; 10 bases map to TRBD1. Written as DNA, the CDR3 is TGTGCCAGCAGCTCTTCGGGACAGGGGTACGGTGAGCAGTTCTTC. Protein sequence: CASSSSGQGYGEQFF.